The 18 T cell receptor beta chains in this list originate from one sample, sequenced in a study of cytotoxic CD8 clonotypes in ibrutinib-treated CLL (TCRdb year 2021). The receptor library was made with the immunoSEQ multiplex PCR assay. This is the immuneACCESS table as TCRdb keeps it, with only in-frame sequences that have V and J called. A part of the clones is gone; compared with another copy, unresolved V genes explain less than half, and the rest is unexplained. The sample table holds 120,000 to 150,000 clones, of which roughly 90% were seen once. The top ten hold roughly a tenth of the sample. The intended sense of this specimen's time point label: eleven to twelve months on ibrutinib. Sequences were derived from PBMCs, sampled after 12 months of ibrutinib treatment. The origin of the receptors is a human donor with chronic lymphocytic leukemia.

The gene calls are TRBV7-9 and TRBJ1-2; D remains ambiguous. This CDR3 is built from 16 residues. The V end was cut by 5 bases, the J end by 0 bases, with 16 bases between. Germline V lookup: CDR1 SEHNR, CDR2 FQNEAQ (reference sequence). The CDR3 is CASSPIGVITNYGYTF. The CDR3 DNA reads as TGTGCCAGCAGCCCTATTGGGGTAATAACTAACTATGGCTACACCTTC.

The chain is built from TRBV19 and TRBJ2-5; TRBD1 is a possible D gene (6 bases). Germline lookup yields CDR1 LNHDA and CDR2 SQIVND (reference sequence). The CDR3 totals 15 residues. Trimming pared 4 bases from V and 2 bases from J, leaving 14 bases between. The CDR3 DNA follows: TGTGCCAGTAGTACCACAGGGACCCTACAAGAGACCCAGTACTTC. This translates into CASSTTGTLQETQYF.

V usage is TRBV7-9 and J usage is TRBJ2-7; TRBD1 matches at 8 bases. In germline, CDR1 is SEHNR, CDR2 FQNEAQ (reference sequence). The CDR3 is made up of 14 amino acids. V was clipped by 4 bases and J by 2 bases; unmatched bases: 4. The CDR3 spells CASSWGDRTYEQYF. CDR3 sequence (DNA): TGTGCCAGCAGCTGGGGGGACAGGACCTACGAGCAGTACTTC.

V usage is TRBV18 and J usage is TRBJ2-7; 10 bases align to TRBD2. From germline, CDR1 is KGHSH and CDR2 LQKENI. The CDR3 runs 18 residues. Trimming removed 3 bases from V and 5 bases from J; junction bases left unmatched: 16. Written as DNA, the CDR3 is TGTGCCAGCTCACCCCAGGGGGCCCTTCTAGCGGGAGAAAACGAGCAGTACTTC. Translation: CASSPQGALLAGENEQYF.

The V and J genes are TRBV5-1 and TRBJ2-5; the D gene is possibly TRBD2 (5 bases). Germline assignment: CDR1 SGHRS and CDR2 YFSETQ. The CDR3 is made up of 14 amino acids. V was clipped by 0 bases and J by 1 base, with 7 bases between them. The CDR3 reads CASSLGRGQETQYF. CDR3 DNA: TGCGCCAGCAGCTTGGGACGGGGCCAAGAGACCCAGTACTTC.

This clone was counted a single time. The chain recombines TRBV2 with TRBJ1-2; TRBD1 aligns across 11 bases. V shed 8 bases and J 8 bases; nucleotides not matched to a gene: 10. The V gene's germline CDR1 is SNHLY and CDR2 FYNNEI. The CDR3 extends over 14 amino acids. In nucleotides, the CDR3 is TGTGCCAGCCCGATTTCGGACAGGGGGCAGGGCTACACCTTC. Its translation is CASPISDRGQGYTF. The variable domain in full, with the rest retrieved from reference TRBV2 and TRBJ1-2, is EPEVTQTPSHQVTQMGQEVILRCVPISNHLYFYWYRQILGQKVEFLVSFYNNEISEKSEIFDDQFSVERPDGSNFTLKIRSTKLEDSAMYFCASPISDRGQGYTFGSGTRLTVV.

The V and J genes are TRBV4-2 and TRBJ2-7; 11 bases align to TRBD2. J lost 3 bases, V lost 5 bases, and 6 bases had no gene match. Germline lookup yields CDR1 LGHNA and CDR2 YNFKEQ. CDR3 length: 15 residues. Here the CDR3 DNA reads TGTGCCAGCAGCTACGGGACTAGCGGCAACTACGAGCAGTACTTC. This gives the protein CASSYGTSGNYEQYF.

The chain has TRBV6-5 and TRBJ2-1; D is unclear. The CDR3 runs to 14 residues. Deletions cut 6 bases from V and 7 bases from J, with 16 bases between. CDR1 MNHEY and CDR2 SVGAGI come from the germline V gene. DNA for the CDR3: TGTGCCAGCAGCCGAGGTAAGGTAGTGAATGAGCAGTTCTTC. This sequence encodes CASSRGKVVNEQFF.

The CDR3 DNA reads TGCAGCGTTGGACGGGACAGGGGGCGTAGCTATGGCTACACCTTC. This codes for CSVGRDRGRSYGYTF. The J gene is TRBJ1-2, the V gene TRBV29-1, with 12 bases matching TRBD1. The CDR3 covers 15 residues. Germline values: CDR1 SQVTM, CDR2 ANQGSEA. Germline trimming cut 4 bases from V and 4 bases from J; bases unmatched to any gene: 7.

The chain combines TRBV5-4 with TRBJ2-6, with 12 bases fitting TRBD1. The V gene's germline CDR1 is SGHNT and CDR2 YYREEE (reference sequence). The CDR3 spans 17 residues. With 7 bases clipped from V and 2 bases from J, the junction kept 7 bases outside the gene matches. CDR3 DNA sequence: TGTGCCAGCGCTCCCGGGACAGGGGGCGCTGGGGCCAACGTCCTGACTTTC. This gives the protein CASAPGTGGAGANVLTF.

CDR3: CASPLFGGLDGYTF. CDR3 sequence (DNA): TGTGCCAGCCCTTTATTTGGGGGCTTGGATGGCTACACCTTC. The chain couples TRBV2 to TRBJ1-2; perhaps TRBD1 as D (6 bases). This CDR3 contains 14 residues. The germline CDR1 and CDR2 sequences are SNHLY and FYNNEI. V dropped 8 bases and J dropped 6 bases, with 19 bases sitting between them.

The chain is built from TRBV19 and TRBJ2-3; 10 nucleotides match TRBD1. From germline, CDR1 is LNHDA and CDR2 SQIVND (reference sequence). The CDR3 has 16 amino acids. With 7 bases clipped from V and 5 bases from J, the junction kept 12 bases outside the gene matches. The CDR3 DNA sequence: TGTGCCAGTAAGAGCGGGACAGGGGATTTAATAGATACGCAGTATTTT. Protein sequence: CASKSGTGDLIDTQYF.

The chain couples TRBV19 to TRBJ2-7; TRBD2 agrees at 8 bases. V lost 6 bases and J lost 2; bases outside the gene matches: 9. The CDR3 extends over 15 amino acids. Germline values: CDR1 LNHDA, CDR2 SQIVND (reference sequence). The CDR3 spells CASRLLAAATYEQYF. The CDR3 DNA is TGTGCCAGTAGGCTACTAGCGGCTGCAACCTACGAGCAGTACTTC.

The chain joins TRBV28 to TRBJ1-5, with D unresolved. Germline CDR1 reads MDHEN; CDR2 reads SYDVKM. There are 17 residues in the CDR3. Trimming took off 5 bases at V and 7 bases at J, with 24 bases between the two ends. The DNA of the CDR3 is TGTGCCAGCAGTCCCGTCGGGAGTTCGTGGGTCAGGCAGCCCCAGCATTTT. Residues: CASSPVGSSWVRQPQHF.

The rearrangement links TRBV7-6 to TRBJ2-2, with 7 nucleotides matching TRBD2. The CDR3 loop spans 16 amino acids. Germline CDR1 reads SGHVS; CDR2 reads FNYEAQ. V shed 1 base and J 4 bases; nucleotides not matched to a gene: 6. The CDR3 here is CASSLDGGDFTGELFF. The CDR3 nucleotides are TGTGCCAGCAGCTTAGATGGGGGGGACTTCACCGGGGAGCTGTTTTTT.

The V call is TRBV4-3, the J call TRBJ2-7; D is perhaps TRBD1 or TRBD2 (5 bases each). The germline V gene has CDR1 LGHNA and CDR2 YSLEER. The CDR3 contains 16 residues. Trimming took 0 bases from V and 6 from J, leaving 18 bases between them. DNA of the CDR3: TGCGCCAGCAGCCAAGAATCCGTGGGGGTATTTGTCGAGCAGTACTTC. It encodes CASSQESVGVFVEQYF.

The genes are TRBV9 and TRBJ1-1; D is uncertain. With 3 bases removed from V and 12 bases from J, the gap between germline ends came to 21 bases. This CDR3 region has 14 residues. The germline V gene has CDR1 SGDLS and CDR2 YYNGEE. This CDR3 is CASSAGVSGLGSFF. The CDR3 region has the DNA TGTGCCAGCAGCGCGGGAGTTTCGGGGTTAGGATCTTTCTTT.

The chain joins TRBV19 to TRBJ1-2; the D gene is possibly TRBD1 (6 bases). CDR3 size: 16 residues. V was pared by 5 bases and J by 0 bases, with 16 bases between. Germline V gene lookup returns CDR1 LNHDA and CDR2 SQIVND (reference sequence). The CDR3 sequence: CASSSGRTATNYGYTF. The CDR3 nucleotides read TGTGCCAGTAGTTCAGGGCGGACAGCAACTAACTATGGCTACACCTTC.